The rows below give T cell receptor beta chains drawn from one sample of a study of OX40 agonist ivuxolimab in advanced cancers. Profiled with immunoSEQ multiplex PCR; TCRdb holds only in-frame clones, not every one. The sample yields under 75,000 clones, about 86% seen once. The specimen comprised CD4+ or CD8+ T cells sorted from blood, sampled in a trial of the OX40 agonist ivuxolimab. The receptors shown here come from an adult with an advanced solid tumor such as melanoma, head and neck, liver or kidney cancer. Each CDR3 is given with its conserved first and last residue. Fields, in order: CDR3 protein, CDR3 DNA, J gene, clone size, D gene, V gene. A D gene is named only where the DNA matches it firmly. Not all rows give a size; the values are once, few, many and, for expanded clones, a class.

CASSTNRGSGANVLTF TGTGCCAGCAGCACAAATCGGGGATCTGGGGCCAACGTCCTGACTTTC TRBJ2-6 once - TRBV7-2
CASSYGDYQPQHF TGTGCCAGCAGTTACGGGGACTATCAGCCCCAGCATTTT TRBJ1-5 - - TRBV6-6
CASSSSGTRTDTQYF TGTGCCAGCAGCTCAAGCGGGACCCGCACAGATACGCAGTATTTT TRBJ2-3 - TRBD2 TRBV7-2
CASSQRLEYNEQFF TGTGCCAGCAGCCAACGCCTTGAATACAATGAGCAGTTCTTC TRBJ2-1 - - TRBV14
CASSAGSPIQYF TGTGCCAGCAGTGCCGGCTCCCCCATTCAGTACTTC TRBJ2-4 - - TRBV25-1
CASSLREARTDTQYF TGTGCCAGCAGCTTGCGGGAGGCCCGCACAGATACGCAGTATTTT TRBJ2-3 once TRBD2 TRBV7-9
CASSMGTGNNQPQHF TGTGCCAGCTCAATGGGGACAGGTAACAATCAGCCCCAGCATTTT TRBJ1-5 few TRBD1 TRBV18
CASSPQRGLGYGYTF TGTGCCAGCAGCCCCCAGCGAGGGCTTGGCTATGGCTACACCTTC TRBJ1-2 - - TRBV9
CASSDPGDREIIQPQHF TGTGCCAGCAGTGACCCGGGGGACAGGGAAATAATCCAGCCCCAGCATTTT TRBJ1-5 - TRBD1 TRBV2
CASRRRRGRRTGELFF TGCGCCAGCCGCCGCCGGAGAGGGAGGAGAACCGGGGAGCTGTTTTTT TRBJ2-2 - - TRBV10-1
CASSLNLNSYYGYTF TGTGCCAGCAGCTTGAATCTCAACAGTTACTATGGCTACACCTTC TRBJ1-2 - - TRBV5-4
CSVRGMGNTIYF TGCAGCGTTCGGGGAATGGGAAACACCATATATTTT TRBJ1-3 few - TRBV29-1
CASSFQMSKGNSPLHF - TRBJ1-6 once - TRBV7-2
CASSLAGGRETQYF TGTGCCAGCAGCTTAGCAGGGGGCAGGGAGACCCAGTACTTC TRBJ2-5 - TRBD1 TRBV7-2
CASSPGTTTNEKLFF TGCGCCAGCAGCCCAGGAACTACAACTAATGAAAAACTGTTTTTT TRBJ1-4 - - TRBV5-1
CASSPLPGLGFSNEQFF TGTGCCAGCAGCCCCTTACCGGGACTAGGTTTTAGTAATGAGCAGTTCTTC TRBJ2-1 - TRBD2 TRBV7-2